Reported below is one TCR beta chain. V lost 3 bases and J 2 bases, leaving 6 bases between the germline ends. Germline V gene sequence: CDR1 LGHDT, CDR2 YNNKEL (reference sequence). The CDR3 runs to 13 residues. It was with a sample-barcoded 5' primer and a J-beta primer mix that a second PCR of about 6 to 12 cycles was run. A single record per CDR3 protein comes from TCRdb applying MiXCR to the 5' RACE reads. The sample records 1.5 million to 1.9 million distinct CDR3 sequences, approximately 43% being singletons. The sample belongs to a study of blood T cells in healthy people across ages. About the research overall: Template-switching capture recovered about one barcoded beta molecule per two T cells.

PBMCs numbering at least 7 million were isolated per sample. Sequenced material: blood. This TCR came from a woman aged 18-30 years in good health. The chain couples TRBV3-1 to TRBJ2-3; D is ambiguous. CDR3 region: CASSHLHTDTQYF. CDR3 sequence (DNA): TGTGCCAGCAGCCACCTTCACACAGATACGCAGTATTTT.